Following are 19 T cell receptor beta chains from one sample sequenced in a study of early T cells in non-severe SARS-CoV-2 infection. TCRdb passed the 5' RACE reads through MiXCR, listing each CDR3 protein once. Of around 80,000 distinct CDR3 sequences in the sample, more than 9% were seen once. Material: whole blood, obtained at baseline. Every receptor here comes from an adult who was a healthcare worker with PCR-confirmed SARS-CoV-2 infection or an uninfected control (not recorded which).

This clonotype was counted only a few times. J is TRBJ1-1 and V is TRBV18; no firm D call. Germline CDR1 reads KGHSH; CDR2 reads LQKENI. Between the trimmed V and J ends, which lost 1 base and 3 bases, there was a span of 6 bases. The CDR3 consists of 13 residues. CDR3 DNA sequence: TGTGCCAGCTCACCACTACGGGACACTGAAGCTTTCTTT. The encoded protein is CASSPLRDTEAFF.

At least ten counts were recorded for this clonotype. The chain joins TRBV28 to TRBJ2-3, with 10 bases fitting TRBD2. The V and J ends lost 6 bases and 6 bases, in that order; junction bases with no gene match: 15. Per the germline V gene, CDR1 is MDHEN and CDR2 is SYDVKM. There are 17 residues in the CDR3. The CDR3 loop is CASRAGTSVTFRDTQYF. The DNA for the CDR3 is TGTGCCAGCAGAGCCGGGACTAGCGTCACGTTCAGGGATACGCAGTATTTT. The full variable domain, in which reference TRBV28 and TRBJ2-3 provide the parts outside the CDR3, is DVKVTQSSRYLVKRTGEKVFLECVQDMDHENMFWYRQDPGLGLRLIYFSYDVKMKEKGDIPEGYSVSREKKERFSLILESASTNQTSMYLCASRAGTSVTFRDTQYFGPGTRLTVL.

This rearrangement joins TRBV28 to TRBJ2-5; D is undetermined. The CDR3 is made up of 13 amino acids. Trimming removed 4 bases from V and 9 bases from J, with 15 bases in between. Germline-derived CDR1 and CDR2 are MDHEN and SYDVKM. CDR3 amino acids: CASSSSIPKAQYF. The CDR3 nucleotides read TGTGCCAGCAGTTCAAGCATCCCAAAGGCCCAGTACTTC.

This clonotype showed up many times. The J gene is TRBJ2-2, the V gene TRBV18; D ambiguous. Trimming stripped 4 bases from V and 2 bases from J, with 11 bases between. CDR3 length equals 15 residues. CDR1 is KGHSH, CDR2 LQKENI, per germline. The CDR3: CASSRTGPNTGELFF. The CDR3 DNA follows: TGTGCCAGCTCACGAACTGGACCTAACACCGGGGAGCTGTTTTTT.

The V gene is TRBV3-1, the J gene TRBJ2-3; D is ambiguous. The CDR3 covers 15 residues. Per germline, CDR1 LGHDT and CDR2 YNNKEL (reference sequence). Trimming took off 3 bases at V and 0 bases at J, with 10 bases between the two ends. The DNA of the CDR3 is TGTGCCAGCAGCCAGCTCTCCACGAGCACAGATACGCAGTATTTT. It yields the protein CASSQLSTSTDTQYF.

This clonotype was observed a handful of times. As DNA, the CDR3 is TGTGCCAGCAGTCGGGGCTGGGGAATCCAAGAGACCCAGTACTTC. This gives the protein CASSRGWGIQETQYF. V is TRBV27 and J is TRBJ2-5, with D perhaps being TRBD1 or TRBD2 (5 bases each). Germline CDR1 reads MNHEY; CDR2 reads SMNVEV (reference sequence). CDR3 length equals 15 residues. Trimming removed 5 bases from V and 1 base from J, with 14 bases in between.

The chain has TRBV5-4 and TRBJ1-2; 9 bases align to TRBD1. This CDR3 has 15 residues. CDR1 and CDR2 from the germline V gene are SGHNT and YYREEE (reference sequence). Trimming took 4 bases from V and 2 from J; bases not matched to a gene: 6. The CDR3 loop is CASSPGQGMNYGYTF. The CDR3 bases are TGTGCCAGCAGCCCTGGACAGGGGATGAACTATGGCTACACCTTC.

This clonotype was recorded at least ten times. The CDR3 DNA follows: TGCAGTGCCCAAGACAGGCGCACGATGAACACTGAAGCTTTCTTT. Protein: CSAQDRRTMNTEAFF. V gene TRBV20-1 combines with J gene TRBJ1-1; possible D gene TRBD1, 6 bases. V gave up 6 bases and J gave up 0 bases, with 17 bases separating them. The germline gives CDR1 DFQATT, CDR2 SNEGSKA (reference sequence). The length of the CDR3 is 15 residues.

The chain employs TRBV6-5 and TRBJ2-3; 13 bases map to TRBD2. The ends lost 2 bases at V and 5 bases at J; junction bases unmatched: 4. The CDR3 has 16 residues. Germline-derived CDR1 and CDR2 are MNHEY and SVGAGI. The CDR3 is CASSYEGLAGIDTQYF. CDR3 bases: TGTGCCAGCAGTTACGAGGGACTAGCGGGAATAGATACGCAGTATTTT.

This clonotype has more than one count but fewer than ten. The chain has TRBV3-1 and TRBJ2-7; 11 bases align to TRBD2. Germline V gene lookup returns CDR1 LGHDT and CDR2 YNNKEL (reference sequence). The CDR3 contains 18 residues. V lost 4 bases, J lost 5 bases, and 16 bases stayed unmatched. The CDR3 DNA follows: TGTGCCAGCAGCCGAAGCCCCTTAACTAGCGGGAGACAAAACGAGCAGTACTTC. Its protein is CASSRSPLTSGRQNEQYF.

The chain recombines TRBV7-9 with TRBJ2-7, with D possibly called TRBD1 or TRBD2 (5 bases each). Germline V gene sequence: CDR1 SEHNR, CDR2 FQNEAQ (reference sequence). The CDR3 covers 14 residues. Trimming stripped 5 bases from V and 1 base from J, with 12 bases between. CDR3 amino acids: CASSPRGRSYEQYF. CDR3 nucleotides: TGTGCCAGCAGCCCCCGGGGCAGGTCCTACGAGCAGTACTTC.

The table lists this clonotype with a few counts. J is TRBJ2-7 and V is TRBV7-9, with 7 bases aligning to TRBD2. Germline-derived CDR1 and CDR2 are SEHNR and FQNEAQ (reference sequence). V gave up 0 bases and J gave up 3 bases; unmatched junction bases: 8. The length of the CDR3 is 16 residues. In DNA, the CDR3 is TGTGCCAGCAGCTTAGCGGGAGGGCCCCTCCGCTACGAGCAGTACTTC. This encodes CASSLAGGPLRYEQYF.

This clonotype was seen many times. This sequence joins TRBV28 and TRBJ2-3; D call uncertain. This CDR3 comprises 14 residues. The V end was cut by 3 bases, the J end by 4 bases, with 11 bases between. CDR1 is MDHEN, CDR2 SYDVKM, per germline. The CDR3, as DNA: TGTGCCAGCAGTTTGCTATGGTCCTCAGATACGCAGTATTTT. It is translated as CASSLLWSSDTQYF.

This clonotype was picked up a small number of times. The chain joins TRBV12-3 or TRBV12-4 to TRBJ2-7, with D maybe TRBD2 (5 bases). This CDR3 has 12 residues. The DNA for the CDR3 is TGTGTAGAAAGTAGCGTCCCCTACGAGCAGTACTTC. Residues: CVESSVPYEQYF.

This clonotype was counted only a few times. This rearrangement joins TRBV9 to TRBJ2-5; 9 nucleotides match TRBD2. CDR1 is SGDLS and CDR2 is YYNGEE in the germline V gene. The CDR3 covers 16 residues. After removal of 3 bases from V and 1 base from J, the junction contained 7 bases not matched to a gene. CDR3 protein: CASSEGLARSQETQYF. In DNA form, the CDR3 reads TGTGCCAGCAGCGAAGGACTAGCGAGAAGCCAAGAGACCCAGTACTTC.

A few counts support this clonotype. The V call is TRBV4-1, the J call TRBJ1-3; a weak D match, TRBD1 (5 bases). The CDR3 is 15 residues long. Germline loops: CDR1 MGHRA, CDR2 YSYEKL. The germline V and J ends were trimmed by 2 bases and 4 bases, with 12 bases remaining between them. CDR3 loop: CASSQTGTRGNTIYF. CDR3 nucleotide sequence: TGCGCCAGCAGCCAAACCGGGACGCGAGGAAACACCATATATTTT.

The chain recombines TRBV20-1 with TRBJ2-3; D is undetermined. With 0 bases removed from V and 3 bases from J, the gap between germline ends came to 13 bases. Germline CDR1 is DFQATT and CDR2 is SNEGSKA (reference sequence). The CDR3 covers 15 residues. The CDR3 here is CSARDPSELTDTQYF. For the CDR3, the DNA is TGCAGTGCTAGAGATCCCTCTGAACTAACAGATACGCAGTATTTT.

Only a few counts were recorded for this clonotype. This chain links TRBV5-1 with TRBJ2-1, with a weak D call TRBD1 (6 bases). The CDR3 contains 14 residues. V was shortened by 4 bases and J by 2 bases, with 10 bases between the two germline ends. Germline CDR1 SGHRS, CDR2 YFSETQ. The CDR3 coding sequence is TGCGCCAGCAGCGGGGGCGCGGCCTACAATGAGCAGTTCTTC. Translated, it gives CASSGGAAYNEQFF.

Ten or more counts support this clonotype. V usage is TRBV5-5 and J usage is TRBJ2-2, with TRBD1 matching over 9 bases. The trim removed 0 bases at V and 0 bases at J, leaving 0 bases unmatched. This CDR3 is built from 16 residues. Germline assignment: CDR1 SGHKS and CDR2 YYEKEE (reference sequence). The CDR3, as DNA: TGTGCCAGCAGCTTGGGACAGGGGGCGAACACCGGGGAGCTGTTTTTT. Translated: CASSLGQGANTGELFF.